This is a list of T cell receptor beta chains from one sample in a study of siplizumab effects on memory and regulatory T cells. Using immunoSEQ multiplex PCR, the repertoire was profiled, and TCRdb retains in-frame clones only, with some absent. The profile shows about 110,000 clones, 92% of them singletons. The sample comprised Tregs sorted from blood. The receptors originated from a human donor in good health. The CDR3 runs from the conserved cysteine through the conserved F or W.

CASSLVFDNEQFF TRBJ2-1 TRBV5-1
CASSSYRRTDTQYF TRBJ2-3 TRBV7-2
CASLPLGGFNSPLHF TRBJ1-6 TRBV19
CASSFSGTTNTGELFF TRBJ2-2 TRBV18
CASGAGEPNTGELFF TRBJ2-2 TRBV21-1
CASSRGQETQYF TRBJ2-5 TRBV5-1
CASIAGASNNEQFF TRBJ2-1 TRBV6-1
CASSPGLDNEQFF TRBJ2-1 TRBV18
CASSPPGVRGYTF TRBJ1-2 TRBV19
CARILTLRTDTQYF TRBJ2-3 TRBV5-3